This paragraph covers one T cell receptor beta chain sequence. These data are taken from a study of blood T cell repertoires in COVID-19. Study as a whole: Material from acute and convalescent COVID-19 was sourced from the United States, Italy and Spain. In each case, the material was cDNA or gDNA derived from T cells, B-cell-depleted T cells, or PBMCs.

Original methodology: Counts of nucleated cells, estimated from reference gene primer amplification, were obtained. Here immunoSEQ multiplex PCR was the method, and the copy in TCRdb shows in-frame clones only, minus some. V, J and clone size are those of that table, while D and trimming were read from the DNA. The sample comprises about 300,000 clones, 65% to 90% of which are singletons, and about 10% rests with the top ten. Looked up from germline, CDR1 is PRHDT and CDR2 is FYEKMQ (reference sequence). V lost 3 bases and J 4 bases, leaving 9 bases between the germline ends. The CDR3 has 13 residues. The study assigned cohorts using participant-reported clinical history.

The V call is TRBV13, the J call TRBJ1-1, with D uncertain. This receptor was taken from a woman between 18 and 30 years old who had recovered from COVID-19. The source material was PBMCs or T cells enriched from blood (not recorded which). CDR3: CASSFGPRTEAFF. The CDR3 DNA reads TGTGCCAGCAGCTTTGGGCCCCGCACTGAAGCTTTCTTT.